The 30 T cell receptor beta chains given below trace back to one sample, sequenced in a study of T-cell reconstitution after alpha-beta-depleted transplantation in children. Preparation of the TCRbeta library involved a method that used unique molecular identifiers. TCRdb independently ran MiXCR on the PCR reads; one entry per CDR3 protein. The table records around 600,000 distinct CDR3 sequences, about 10% of them present only once. The sequencing here drew on PBMCs from the stem cell graft donor, taken from the stem cell graft. The source of these receptors is a human donor who donated a stem cell graft to a child with acute myeloid leukemia.

V usage is TRBV28 and J usage is TRBJ2-4; unclear D gene. V dropped 3 bases and J dropped 0 bases, with 18 bases sitting between them. The germline V gene has CDR1 MDHEN and CDR2 SYDVKM. This CDR3 contains 18 residues. CDR3 DNA: TGTGCCAGCAGTTTCCCTACTGTAGGGCCACTAGCCAAAAACATTCAGTACTTC. This codes for CASSFPTVGPLAKNIQYF.

The rearrangement joins TRBV28 to TRBJ2-5; no clear D gene. CDR1 MDHEN and CDR2 SYDVKM come from the germline V gene. The CDR3 extends over 16 amino acids. The V end was cut by 4 bases, the J end by 6 bases, with 21 bases between. CDR3 sequence: CASSSRTALLEKTQYF. CDR3 in DNA: TGTGCCAGCAGTTCCCGGACGGCCCTACTTGAGAAGACCCAGTACTTC.

The rearrangement links TRBV20-1 to TRBJ2-7; TRBD1 agrees at 8 bases. With V trimmed by 0 bases and J by 1 base, 8 bases remained unmatched. CDR1 DFQATT and CDR2 SNEGSKA come from the germline V gene (reference sequence). The CDR3 has 16 amino acids. DNA of the CDR3: TGCAGTGCTAGAGATCTAGTGACAGGGGAGTCCTACGAGCAGTACTTC. This translates into CSARDLVTGESYEQYF.

This clonotype was seen more than once but under ten times. The chain has TRBV7-2 and TRBJ2-1, with D uncertain. The CDR3 has 17 amino acids. V lost 3 bases and J 1 base, leaving 16 bases between the germline ends. Germline CDR1 reads SGHTA; CDR2 reads FQGNSA. The CDR3 DNA is TGTGCCAGCAGCTTCAATCGGGCCGGTATTTCCTACAATGAGCAGTTCTTC. This translates into CASSFNRAGISYNEQFF. Filled out from reference TRBV7-2 and TRBJ2-1, the complete variable domain reads GAGVSQSPSNKVTEKGKDVELRCDPISGHTALYWYRQSLGQGLEFLIYFQGNSAPDKSGLPSDRFSAERTGGSVSTLTIQRTQQEDSAVYLCASSFNRAGISYNEQFFGPGTRLTVL.

The J gene is TRBJ2-7, the V gene TRBV5-1; TRBD1 matches 11 bases. Germline V lookup: CDR1 SGHRS, CDR2 YFSETQ. The CDR3 has 14 amino acids. After removal of 6 bases from V and 3 bases from J, the junction contained 5 bases not matched to a gene. In DNA form, the CDR3 reads TGCGCCAGCACCCCGGACAGGGGGCTCTACGAGCAGTACTTC. Amino acid sequence: CASTPDRGLYEQYF.

The sample holds a few counts of this clonotype. The V and J genes are TRBV29-1 and TRBJ1-4, with D tentatively TRBD1 (5 bases). Trimming stripped 4 bases from V and 0 bases from J, with 12 bases between. From germline, CDR1 is SQVTM and CDR2 ANQGSEA. This CDR3 is built from 15 residues. The CDR3 sequence is CSVVGTYATNEKLFF. CDR3 DNA sequence: TGCAGCGTTGTGGGGACCTATGCAACTAATGAAAAACTGTTTTTT.

This clonotype has at least ten counts. The J gene is TRBJ2-3, the V gene TRBV27; 7 bases fit TRBD1. Looked up from germline, CDR1 is MNHEY and CDR2 is SMNVEV (reference sequence). J lost 0 bases, V lost 8 bases, and 2 bases had no gene match. This CDR3 spans 13 amino acids. DNA for the CDR3: TGTGCCAGCCGGGACAGTAGCACAGATACGCAGTATTTT. Protein sequence: CASRDSSTDTQYF.

A few counts support this clonotype. This chain links TRBV19 with TRBJ2-1; a weak D match, TRBD2 (6 bases). Germline V gene sequence: CDR1 LNHDA, CDR2 SQIVND (reference sequence). V dropped 3 bases and J dropped 8 bases, with 14 bases sitting between them. The CDR3 length is 14 residues. This chain's CDR3 is CASSMTGVLDEQFF. The DNA of the CDR3 is TGTGCCAGTAGTATGACGGGAGTGTTAGATGAGCAGTTCTTC.

A few counts support this clonotype. This chain joins TRBV7-3 and TRBJ2-1; either TRBD1 or TRBD2 may supply D (5 bases each). The CDR3 extends over 13 amino acids. V lost 1 base and J 7 bases, leaving 8 bases between the germline ends. Germline V lookup: CDR1 SGHTA, CDR2 FQGTGA. The CDR3 spells CASSLMRGNEQFF. For the CDR3, the DNA is TGTGCCAGCAGCTTAATGAGGGGTAATGAGCAGTTCTTC.

In its sample, this clonotype was seen a few times. This chain uses TRBV7-2 with TRBJ1-5, with 7 bases matching TRBD1. The germline V gene encodes CDR1 SGHTA and CDR2 FQGNSA. The length of the CDR3 is 15 residues. The V gene end was trimmed by 5 bases and the J gene end by 3 bases; junction bases not matched to a gene: 7. The CDR3 here is CASSPYRGSNQPQHF. CDR3 bases: TGTGCCAGCAGCCCATACAGGGGTTCCAATCAGCCCCAGCATTTT.

This clonotype has only a few counts. This chain uses TRBV12-3 or TRBV12-4 with TRBJ2-7; 10 bases map to TRBD2. The CDR3 sequence is 15 residues long. With 6 bases clipped from V and 0 bases from J, the junction kept 5 bases outside the gene matches. The CDR3 DNA is TGTGCCAGCAGCCTAGCGGGAGTTCCCTCCTACGAGCAGTACTTC. The encoded protein is CASSLAGVPSYEQYF.

This clonotype has more than one count but fewer than ten. This sequence joins TRBV20-1 and TRBJ2-5; D uncertain. Germline CDR1 is DFQATT and CDR2 is SNEGSKA (reference sequence). V was shortened by 0 bases and J by 2 bases, with 16 bases between the two germline ends. The CDR3 extends over 16 amino acids. In nucleotides, the CDR3 is TGCAGTGCTAGAGATCTCCAAGGACCGAAGCAAGAGACCCAGTACTTC. Its protein product is CSARDLQGPKQETQYF.

V is TRBV3-1 and J is TRBJ2-2; D is ambiguous. This CDR3 contains 15 residues. Germline CDR1 reads LGHDT; CDR2 reads YNNKEL (reference sequence). V lost 3 bases, J lost 4 bases, and 12 bases lay in between. CDR3: CASSQPNRPTGELFF. As DNA, the CDR3 is TGTGCCAGCAGCCAGCCGAACAGACCCACCGGGGAGCTGTTTTTT.

This clonotype turned up a few times. This rearrangement joins TRBV5-1 to TRBJ1-5; D is unresolved. Germline CDR1 reads SGHRS; CDR2 reads YFSETQ. CDR3 size: 15 residues. V shed 0 bases and J shed 0 bases, with 7 bases lying between them. The CDR3 loop is CASSLADPSNQPQHF. CDR3 bases: TGCGCCAGCAGCTTGGCGGACCCTAGCAATCAGCCCCAGCATTTT.

The V gene is TRBV11-2, the J gene TRBJ2-7; D gene uncertain. V was cut by 3 bases and J by 1 base, with 10 bases left in between. There are 14 residues in the CDR3. Germline V gene lookup returns CDR1 SGHAT and CDR2 FQNNGV. The CDR3 DNA follows: TGTGCCAGCAGCTTCTCAACGGGTTCCTACGAGCAGTACTTC. This translates into CASSFSTGSYEQYF.

This chain links TRBV5-6 with TRBJ2-5; no clear D. V gave up 0 bases and J gave up 2 bases, with 11 bases separating them. Germline CDR1 and CDR2: SGHDT and YYEEEE. CDR3 length equals 15 residues. CDR3 sequence reads: CASSLAGNPQETQYF. The CDR3 nucleotides are TGTGCCAGCAGCTTGGCCGGAAACCCGCAAGAGACCCAGTACTTC. Full variable domain (missing parts from reference TRBV5-6 and TRBJ2-5): DAGVTQSPTHLIKTRGQQVTLRCSPKSGHDTVSWYQQALGQGPQFIFQYYEEEERQRGNFPDRFSGHQFPNYSSELNVNALLLGDSALYLCASSLAGNPQETQYFGPGTRLLVL.

This clonotype was seen repeatedly, ten times or more. The chain uses TRBV6-6 and TRBJ1-4; D gene uncertain. V lost 4 bases and J 6 bases, leaving 9 bases between the germline ends. The CDR3 loop spans 13 amino acids. The V gene's germline CDR1 is MNHNY and CDR2 SVGAGI (reference sequence). The CDR3 DNA reads TGTGCCAGCAGTTTGATAGGAGATGAAAAACTGTTTTTT. Translation gives CASSLIGDEKLFF.

This clonotype was detected a few times. The chain carries TRBV5-1 and TRBJ2-7; 7 bases map to TRBD2. This CDR3 has 15 amino acids. The junction had 7 bases not matched to a gene; V was cut back by 2 bases and J by 2 bases. Germline V gene data show CDR1 as SGHRS and CDR2 as YFSETQ. CDR3 residues: CASSFPSGDPYEQYF. The CDR3 nucleotides are TGCGCCAGCAGCTTCCCTAGCGGAGATCCCTACGAGCAGTACTTC.

The rearrangement links TRBV30 to TRBJ2-1, with 9 bases matching TRBD2. V dropped 4 bases and J dropped 2; count of bases not matched to a gene: 3. This CDR3 is built from 14 residues. CDR1 and CDR2 from the germline V gene are GTSNPN and SVGIG (reference sequence). The CDR3 is CAWTLAGTYNEQFF. CDR3 nucleotide sequence: TGTGCCTGGACCCTAGCGGGAACCTACAATGAGCAGTTCTTC.

Ten or more counts support this clonotype. CDR3 DNA: TGCGCCAGCAGCCAGCAGGGAGATAATTCACCCCTCCACTTT. This encodes CASSQQGDNSPLHF. This chain uses TRBV5-1 with TRBJ1-6; a possible D gene is TRBD1 (5 bases). V dropped 4 bases and J dropped 5 bases, with 10 bases sitting between them. The CDR3 loop spans 14 amino acids. From germline, CDR1 is SGHRS and CDR2 YFSETQ. The full variable domain, rest sourced from reference TRBV5-1 and TRBJ1-6, is KAGVTQTPRYLIKTRGQQVTLSCSPISGHRSVSWYQQTPGQGLQFLFEYFSETQRNKGNFPGRFSGRQFSNSRSEMNVSTLELGDSALYLCASSQQGDNSPLHFGNGTRLTVT.

In the case of this clonotype: At one of its ends the junction is not consistent with the germline gene, which may arise from a read error. CDR3 sequence (DNA): TGCAGTGCTAGAGTTCTGGTCGGGAACACTGAAGCTTCCTTT. Protein sequence: CSARVLVGNTEASF. The rearrangement links TRBV20-1 to TRBJ1-1; D remains unclear. Germline V gene lookup returns CDR1 DFQATT and CDR2 SNEGSKA (reference sequence). The CDR3 sequence is 14 residues long.

This clonotype was counted many times. This chain connects TRBV29-1 to TRBJ2-2; TRBD2 might be the D (6 bases). CDR3 length: 15 residues. V was shortened by 5 bases and J by 4 bases, with 17 bases between the two germline ends. The germline V gene has CDR1 SQVTM and CDR2 ANQGSEA. DNA for the CDR3: TGCAGCGTTAGGGTCCGGGAGTCAGGCACCGGGGAGCTGTTTTTT. It encodes CSVRVRESGTGELFF.

This clonotype was detected many times. The chain links TRBV12-3 or TRBV12-4 to TRBJ2-3; D possibly corresponds to TRBD1 (5 bases). The V and J ends lost 3 bases and 0 bases respectively, with 10 bases between them. The CDR3 contains 15 residues. The CDR3 DNA follows: TGTGCCAGCAGTTTTTGGGGCGTAAGCACAGATACGCAGTATTTT. It specifies CASSFWGVSTDTQYF.

V usage is TRBV12-3 or TRBV12-4 and J usage is TRBJ2-1; D may correspond to TRBD1 or TRBD2 (5 bases each). V lost 6 bases and J lost 16, with 28 bases in between. The CDR3 extends over 15 amino acids. CDR3 sequence reads: CASSAGDDSVLGAFF. The CDR3 nucleotides are TGTGCCAGCAGCGCCGGGGACGACAGCGTTCTAGGGGCCTTCTTC.

The gene calls are TRBV5-1 and TRBJ2-3, with 7 bases that match TRBD2. The germline CDR1 and CDR2 sequences are SGHRS and YFSETQ. The CDR3 is made up of 15 amino acids. With V trimmed by 5 bases and J by 4 bases, 10 bases remained unmatched. This CDR3 reads CASSLQAGLADTQYF. CDR3 nucleotide sequence: TGCGCCAGCAGTCTCCAAGCGGGACTTGCAGATACGCAGTATTTT.

V and J are TRBV12-5 and TRBJ2-2; D unresolved. The CDR3 loop spans 15 amino acids. Per the germline V gene, CDR1 is LGHNT and CDR2 is FRNRAP. V was trimmed by 2 bases and J by 4 bases, leaving 11 bases between them. The chain's CDR3 is CASGLYKRGTGELFF. The CDR3 bases are TGTGCTAGTGGTTTGTACAAACGAGGCACCGGGGAGCTGTTTTTT.

The DNA of the CDR3 is TGCAGTGCTACTCCGGGACAGCCGGGAGACACCATATATTTT. Protein product: CSATPGQPGDTIYF. V and J are TRBV20-1 and TRBJ1-3; TRBD1 matches at 7 bases. The CDR3 runs 14 residues. Losses at the gene ends were 4 bases for V and 8 bases for J; bases not matched to a gene: 11. The germline gives CDR1 DFQATT, CDR2 SNEGSKA (reference sequence).

This clonotype was counted between two and nine times. The chain combines TRBV24-1 with TRBJ1-2; D ambiguous. The CDR3 spans 16 residues. Between the trimmed V and J ends, which lost 3 bases and 0 bases, there was a span of 13 bases. CDR1 and CDR2 from the germline V gene are KGHDR and SFDVKD. The chain's CDR3 is CATSDRRSISNYGYTF. DNA for the CDR3: TGTGCCACCAGTGATCGCCGATCTATCTCTAACTATGGCTACACCTTC.

This chain connects TRBV29-1 to TRBJ2-1; 7 bases are shared with TRBD1. CDR1 and CDR2 from the germline V gene are SQVTM and ANQGSEA. This CDR3 contains 12 residues. The junction had 5 bases not matched to a gene; V was cut back by 7 bases and J by 5 bases. Here the CDR3 reads CSAWTGDNEQFF. The DNA for the CDR3 is TGCAGCGCGTGGACAGGAGACAATGAGCAGTTCTTC.

The chain uses TRBV15 and TRBJ2-7; 7 nucleotides match TRBD2. The J segment lost 3 bases and the V segment lost 5 bases, leaving 7 bases of the junction unmatched. Per the germline V gene, CDR1 is LNHNV and CDR2 is YYDKDF (reference sequence). This CDR3 is built from 14 residues. The CDR3 is CATSPSGLNYEQYF. The DNA of the CDR3 is TGTGCCACCAGCCCTAGCGGACTGAACTACGAGCAGTACTTC.